This passage covers 17 T cell receptor beta chains from one sample sequenced in a study of blood T cell repertoires in COVID-19. The protocol was immunoSEQ multiplex PCR, while the TCRdb copy is restricted to in-frame clones and leaves out a portion. The sample records 80,000 to 95,000 clones, 70% to 90% being singletons. Sequencing was carried out using peripheral blood. The source is a human donor in a cohort sampled during active COVID-19.

The V gene is TRBV10-2, the J gene TRBJ2-7, with 7 bases lining up with TRBD2. The J segment lost 6 bases and the V segment lost 3 bases, leaving 2 bases of the junction unmatched. Germline-derived CDR1 and CDR2 are WSHSY and SAAADI. CDR3 size: 12 residues. The CDR3 DNA sequence: TGCGCCAGCAGTGACGGGGGGAGCGAGCAGTACTTC. This sequence encodes CASSDGGSEQYF.

V is TRBV30 and J is TRBJ1-2; D call uncertain. With 0 bases removed from V and 0 bases from J, the gap between germline ends came to 14 bases. Germline CDR1 and CDR2: GTSNPN and SVGIG (reference sequence). This CDR3 has 16 amino acids. DNA for the CDR3: TGTGCCTGGAGTGTACTTAACAGCTACTCTAACTATGGCTACACCTTC. Its translation: CAWSVLNSYSNYGYTF. The full variable domain, its missing parts supplied by reference TRBV30 and TRBJ1-2, is SQTIHQWPATLVQPVGSPLSLECTVEGTSNPNLYWYRQAAGRGLQLLFYSVGIGQISSEVPQNLSASRPQDRQFILSSKKLLLSDSGFYLCAWSVLNSYSNYGYTFGSGTRLTVV.

This sequence joins TRBV28 and TRBJ2-1, with 7 bases fitting TRBD2. This CDR3 is 14 amino acids long. CDR1 and CDR2 from the germline V gene are MDHEN and SYDVKM. The V and J ends lost 4 bases and 2 bases, in that order; junction bases with no gene match: 2. The CDR3 DNA reads as TGTGCCAGCAGTTACGGGACTACCTACAATGAGCAGTTCTTC. This translates into CASSYGTTYNEQFF.

This chain links TRBV7-9 with TRBJ1-2, with no clear D. V gave up 7 bases and J gave up 7 bases, with 22 bases separating them. This CDR3 contains 15 residues. Per germline, CDR1 SEHNR and CDR2 FQNEAQ (reference sequence). CDR3 in amino acids: CASTMGGQAPRGYTF. The CDR3 nucleotides read TGTGCCAGCACCATGGGAGGGCAGGCCCCCCGTGGCTACACCTTC.

This rearrangement joins TRBV28 to TRBJ2-3; TRBD2 matches 12 bases. The CDR3 sequence is 16 residues long. With 5 bases clipped from V and 6 bases from J, the junction kept 9 bases outside the gene matches. CDR1 is MDHEN and CDR2 is SYDVKM in the germline V gene. This chain's CDR3 is CASSLTLAGGRDTQYF. The CDR3 region has the DNA TGTGCCAGCAGTCTGACTCTAGCGGGGGGGCGGGATACGCAGTATTTT.

This clone was picked up one time. The J gene is TRBJ1-1, the V gene TRBV19; a possible D gene is TRBD1 (5 bases). V dropped 9 bases and J dropped 3 bases, with 17 bases sitting between them. Per the germline V gene, CDR1 is LNHDA and CDR2 is SQIVND (reference sequence). CDR3 length equals 14 residues. The CDR3 reads CASRRGGRYTEAFF. CDR3 in DNA: TGTGCCAGCCGCCGGGGGGGGAGGTACACTGAAGCTTTCTTT.

This chain joins TRBV2 and TRBJ1-1; no clear D. The CDR3 covers 15 residues. Trimming pared 4 bases from V and 8 bases from J, leaving 20 bases between. Germline CDR1 reads SNHLY; CDR2 reads FYNNEI. The CDR3 sequence: CASSADAGAGREAFF. Here the CDR3 DNA reads TGTGCCAGCAGTGCCGACGCGGGAGCCGGGAGGGAAGCTTTCTTT.

V usage is TRBV11-2 and J usage is TRBJ1-2, with D maybe TRBD1 (6 bases). Trimming left V 5 bases short and J 3 bases short, with 19 bases between. There are 16 residues in the CDR3. Germline-derived CDR1 and CDR2 are SGHAT and FQNNGV. The CDR3 coding sequence is TGTGCCAGCAGCCTGGGACATCCGCCCAGAGACTATGGCTACACCTTC. It codes for CASSLGHPPRDYGYTF. The full variable domain, with the rest looked up from reference TRBV11-2 and TRBJ1-2, is EAGVAQSPRYKIIEKRQSVAFWCNPISGHATLYWYQQILGQGPKLLIQFQNNGVVDDSQLPKDRFSAERLKGVDSTLKIQPAKLEDSAVYLCASSLGHPPRDYGYTFGSGTRLTVV.

Turning to this clone: The same CDR3 is also encoded by other DNA sequences in this sample. This sequence joins TRBV5-1 and TRBJ2-2; D uncertain. Trimming pared 0 bases from V and 0 bases from J, leaving 6 bases between. Germline V gene data show CDR1 as SGHRS and CDR2 as YFSETQ. The CDR3 covers 15 residues. The CDR3 DNA reads as TGCGCCAGCAGCTTGGAGCGAGCGAACACCGGGGAGCTGTTTTTT. It specifies CASSLERANTGELFF.

The genes are TRBV28 and TRBJ2-3, with 9 bases fitting TRBD1. The junction had 17 bases not matched to a gene; V was cut back by 4 bases and J by 6 bases. CDR3 size: 18 residues. The germline CDR1 and CDR2 sequences are MDHEN and SYDVKM. In DNA form, the CDR3 reads TGTGCCAGCAGTTCCCAGTGGTCACAGGGGGCCAAAGGGGATACGCAGTATTTT. It is translated as CASSSQWSQGAKGDTQYF.

V and J are TRBV5-6 and TRBJ1-2, with D possibly TRBD1 on 5 matching bases. Germline V CDR1 and CDR2: SGHDT, YYEEEE. The V and J ends lost 3 bases and 10 bases respectively, with 13 bases between them. This CDR3 has 12 residues. CDR3 loop: CASSSLARDYTF. The CDR3 bases are TGTGCCAGCAGCTCGTTAGCCAGGGACTACACCTTC.

CDR3 coding DNA: TGTGCCAGCAGCCATACGGGAGGCTATGGCTACACCTTC. Translated: CASSHTGGYGYTF. V and J are TRBV5-6 and TRBJ1-2; D is unclear. The germline V and J ends were trimmed by 4 bases and 4 bases, with 11 bases remaining between them. Germline CDR1 is SGHDT and CDR2 is YYEEEE. The CDR3 covers 13 residues.

The CDR3, as DNA: TGCGCCAGCAGCTGGCCGGACAGGGATAATTCACCCCTCCACTTT. Amino acid sequence: CASSWPDRDNSPLHF. V and J are TRBV5-1 and TRBJ1-6; 8 nucleotides line up with TRBD1. CDR1 is SGHRS and CDR2 is YFSETQ in the germline V gene. V lost 3 bases, J lost 5 bases, and 4 bases stayed unmatched. CDR3 length: 15 amino acids.

The chain has TRBV2 and TRBJ1-1; D unresolved. Germline-derived CDR1 and CDR2 are SNHLY and FYNNEI. With 5 bases removed from V and 3 bases from J, the gap between germline ends came to 4 bases. This CDR3 has 11 residues. CDR3 residues: CASSRDTEAFF. The CDR3 DNA reads TGTGCCAGCAGTCGGGACACTGAAGCTTTCTTT.

This sequence joins TRBV5-1 and TRBJ2-7; 9 nucleotides line up with TRBD1. The germline V gene encodes CDR1 SGHRS and CDR2 YFSETQ. J gave up 6 bases and V 2 bases, and 6 bases lay outside the gene matches. The CDR3 is made up of 14 amino acids. The CDR3 region is CASSLGDRVIEQYF. Here the CDR3 DNA reads TGCGCCAGCAGCTTAGGGGACAGGGTAATCGAGCAGTACTTC.

The chain is built from TRBV30 and TRBJ2-1; 9 positions match TRBD2. Germline V gene sequence: CDR1 GTSNPN, CDR2 SVGIG (reference sequence). The CDR3 has 16 amino acids. The ends lost 4 bases at V and 11 bases at J; junction bases unmatched: 18. The CDR3 DNA reads as TGTGCCTGGACTAGGGGTCAAGCGGGGGGTATGCCCCAGCAGTTCTTC. The encoded protein is CAWTRGQAGGMPQQFF.

V is TRBV15 and J is TRBJ2-1; D is ambiguous. This CDR3 spans 13 amino acids. Per the germline V gene, CDR1 is LNHNV and CDR2 is YYDKDF (reference sequence). The V gene lost 3 bases and the J gene lost 4 bases, with 7 bases spanning the gap. This chain's CDR3 is CATSRYKYNEQFF. CDR3 nucleotide sequence: TGTGCCACCAGCAGGTACAAGTACAATGAGCAGTTCTTC.